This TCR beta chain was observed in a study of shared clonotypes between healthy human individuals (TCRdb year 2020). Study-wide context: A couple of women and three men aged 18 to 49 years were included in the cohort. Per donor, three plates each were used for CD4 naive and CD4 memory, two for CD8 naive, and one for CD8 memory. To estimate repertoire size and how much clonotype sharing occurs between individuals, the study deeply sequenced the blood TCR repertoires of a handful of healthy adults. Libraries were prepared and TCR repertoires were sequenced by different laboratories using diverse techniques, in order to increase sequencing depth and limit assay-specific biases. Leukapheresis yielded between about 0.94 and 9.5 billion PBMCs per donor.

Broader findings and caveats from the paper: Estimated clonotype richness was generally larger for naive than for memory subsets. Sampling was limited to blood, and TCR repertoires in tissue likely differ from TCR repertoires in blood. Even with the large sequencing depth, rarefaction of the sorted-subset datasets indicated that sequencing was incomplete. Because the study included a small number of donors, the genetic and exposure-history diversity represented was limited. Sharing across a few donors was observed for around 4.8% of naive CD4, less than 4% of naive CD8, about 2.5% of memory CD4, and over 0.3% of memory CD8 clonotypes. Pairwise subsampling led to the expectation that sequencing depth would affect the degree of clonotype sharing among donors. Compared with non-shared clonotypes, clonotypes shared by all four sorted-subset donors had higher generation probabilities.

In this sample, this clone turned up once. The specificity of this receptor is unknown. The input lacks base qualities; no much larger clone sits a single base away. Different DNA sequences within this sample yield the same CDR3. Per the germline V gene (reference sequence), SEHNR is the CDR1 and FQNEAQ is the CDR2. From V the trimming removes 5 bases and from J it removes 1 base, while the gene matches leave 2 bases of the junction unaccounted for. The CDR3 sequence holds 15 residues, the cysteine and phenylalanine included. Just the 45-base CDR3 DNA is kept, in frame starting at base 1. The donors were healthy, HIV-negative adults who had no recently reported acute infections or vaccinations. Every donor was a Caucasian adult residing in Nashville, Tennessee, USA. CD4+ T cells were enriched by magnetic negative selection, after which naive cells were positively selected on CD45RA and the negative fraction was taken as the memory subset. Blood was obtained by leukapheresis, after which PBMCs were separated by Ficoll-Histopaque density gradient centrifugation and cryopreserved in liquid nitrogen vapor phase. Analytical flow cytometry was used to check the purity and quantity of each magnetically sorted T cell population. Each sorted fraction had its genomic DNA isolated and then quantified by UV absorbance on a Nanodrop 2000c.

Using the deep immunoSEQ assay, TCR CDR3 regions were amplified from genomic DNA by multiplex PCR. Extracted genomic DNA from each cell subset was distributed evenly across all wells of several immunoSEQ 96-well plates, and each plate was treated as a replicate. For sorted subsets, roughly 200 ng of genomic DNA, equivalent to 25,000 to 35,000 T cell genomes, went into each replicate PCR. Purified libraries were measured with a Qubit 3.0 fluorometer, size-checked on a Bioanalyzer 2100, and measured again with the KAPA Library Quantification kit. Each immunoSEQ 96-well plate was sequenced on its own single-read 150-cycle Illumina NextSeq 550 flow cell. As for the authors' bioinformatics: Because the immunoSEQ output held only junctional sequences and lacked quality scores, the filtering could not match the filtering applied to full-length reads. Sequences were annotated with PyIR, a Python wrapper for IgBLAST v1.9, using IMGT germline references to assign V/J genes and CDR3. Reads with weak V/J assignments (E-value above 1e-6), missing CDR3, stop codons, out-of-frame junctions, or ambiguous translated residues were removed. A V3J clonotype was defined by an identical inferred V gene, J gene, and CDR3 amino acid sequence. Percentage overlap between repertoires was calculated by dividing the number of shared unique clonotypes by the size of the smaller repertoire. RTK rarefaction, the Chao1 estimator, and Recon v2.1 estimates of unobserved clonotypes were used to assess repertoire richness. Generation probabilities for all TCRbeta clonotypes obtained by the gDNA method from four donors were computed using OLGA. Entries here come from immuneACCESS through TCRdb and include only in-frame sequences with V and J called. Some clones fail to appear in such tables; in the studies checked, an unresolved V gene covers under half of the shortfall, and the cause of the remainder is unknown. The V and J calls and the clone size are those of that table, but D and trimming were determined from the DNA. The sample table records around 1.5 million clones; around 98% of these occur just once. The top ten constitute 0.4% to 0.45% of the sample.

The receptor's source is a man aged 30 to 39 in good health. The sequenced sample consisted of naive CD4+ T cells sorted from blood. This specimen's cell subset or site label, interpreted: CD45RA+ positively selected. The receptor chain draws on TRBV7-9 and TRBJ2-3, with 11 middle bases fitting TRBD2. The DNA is TGTGCCAGCAGCCTACTAGCGGGAGGCACAGATACGCAGTATTTT. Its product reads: CASSLLAGGTDTQYF.